This TCR beta chain derives from a study of radiotherapy plus CTLA-4 blockade in lung cancer. CDR1 and CDR2 (germline): GTSNPN, SVGIG (reference sequence). The CDR3 extends over 16 amino acids. Trimming removed 5 bases from V and 2 bases from J, with 18 bases in between. The table came from immunoSEQ multiplex PCR; TCRdb's copy has only in-frame clones and leaves some out. The data show about 66,000 clones, approximately 80% seen once. Comment on this clone: Antigen: not known.

Findings and caveats of the study: According to reports, early shifts in blood T cell clones, alongside interferon-beta, forecast response most accurately.

Sample: peripheral blood, taken from a patient treated with radiotherapy plus ipilimumab. The receptor was derived from a human donor with non-small cell lung cancer who had a partial response to radiotherapy plus ipilimumab. V and J are TRBV30 and TRBJ2-2; D is possibly TRBD2 (6 bases). The CDR3 region has the DNA TGTGCCTGGGCCGGGTCGGAGGGGCGAAACACCGGGGAGCTGTTTTTT. It specifies CAWAGSEGRNTGELFF.